The 28 T cell receptor beta chains below come from one sample, sequenced in a study of PD-1 blockade in classical Hodgkin lymphoma. Specified time point: cycle 4 day 1 (C4D1), after 6 weeks of nivolumab. Exposure to brentuximab vedotin varied, and each patient had relapsed following autologous stem cell transplantation. Libraries were prepared by immunoSEQ multiplex PCR; TCRdb keeps only in-frame clonotypes and omits some of them. The profile shows roughly 50,000 clones, roughly 90% of them singletons. The source was peripheral blood mononuclear cells (PBMCs), collected before the fourth cycle of nivolumab. The receptor set was obtained from a human donor with classical Hodgkin lymphoma.

This rearrangement joins TRBV15 to TRBJ2-7; 9 positions agree with TRBD1. With V trimmed by 0 bases and J by 4 bases, 4 bases remained unmatched. The length of the CDR3 is 15 residues. The germline V gene encodes CDR1 LNHNV and CDR2 YYDKDF (reference sequence). CDR3 residues: CATSRDLGQGYEQYF. DNA for the CDR3: TGTGCCACCAGCAGAGATTTGGGACAGGGTTACGAGCAGTACTTC.

The CDR3 nucleotides are TGTGCCAGCAGCCGGAGCGGGCCCAATGAGCAGTTCTTC. As protein: CASSRSGPNEQFF. The chain couples TRBV7-6 to TRBJ2-1, with a tentative D call TRBD2 (6 bases). The germline gives CDR1 SGHVS, CDR2 FNYEAQ. The length of the CDR3 is 13 residues. V lost 5 bases, J lost 6 bases, and 11 bases lay in between.

The chain couples TRBV11-3 to TRBJ2-2, with a tentative D call TRBD2 (5 bases). CDR1 and CDR2 (germline): SGHNT, YENEEA. The CDR3 sequence is 15 residues long. V was cut by 6 bases and J by 4 bases, with 15 bases left in between. For the CDR3, the DNA is TGTGCCAGCAGGCTGTCATCTAGCCCCACCGGGGAGCTGTTTTTT. It yields the protein CASRLSSSPTGELFF.

The DNA of the CDR3 is TGTGCCAGCAGCTCCGGACAGGGGATTTACAATGAGCAGTTCTTC. Translated: CASSSGQGIYNEQFF. The chain links TRBV5-4 to TRBJ2-1, with 9 nucleotides matching TRBD1. Germline loops: CDR1 SGHNT, CDR2 YYREEE (reference sequence). The CDR3 length is 15 residues. J lost 4 bases, V lost 3 bases, and 5 bases had no gene match.

The chain employs TRBV21-1 and TRBJ1-5. TRBV21-1 is a pseudogene. The CDR3 runs to 16 residues. CDR3: CASSLVHLECNQPQHF. The CDR3 nucleotides are TGTGCCAGCAGTCTTGTACACTTGGAATGCAATCAGCCCCAGCATTTT.

The CDR3 sequence: CASNLRYGLQGQRNNQPQHF. DNA for the CDR3: TGTGCCAGCAATCTAAGGTATGGTTTGCAGGGACAGAGAAACAATCAGCCCCAGCATTTT. The chain carries TRBV2 and TRBJ1-5, with 7 nucleotides matching TRBD1. Unmatched junction bases numbered 24, after V lost 7 bases and J lost 3 bases. Germline V gene lookup returns CDR1 SNHLY and CDR2 FYNNEI. This CDR3 is 20 amino acids long.

This chain links TRBV6-4 with TRBJ2-3; D remains ambiguous. CDR3 length: 14 amino acids. CDR1 and CDR2 from the germline V gene are MRHNA and SNTAGT. Deletions cut 4 bases from V and 3 bases from J, with 11 bases between. The CDR3 coding sequence is TGTGCCAGCAGTGCTAGTTTGGAGACAGATACGCAGTATTTT. Its translation: CASSASLETDTQYF.

The chain is built from TRBV6-1 and TRBJ2-7; 10 nucleotides line up with TRBD1. The CDR3 loop spans 14 amino acids. The germline CDR1 and CDR2 sequences are MNHNS and SASEGT. V lost 6 bases to trimming and J lost 4 bases; unmatched junction nucleotides: 6. DNA of the CDR3: TGTGCCAGCAGGGCCGGGACAGGGGAGTACGAGCAGTACTTC. It yields the protein CASRAGTGEYEQYF.

The chain has TRBV19 and TRBJ1-1; D is unresolved. V dropped 7 bases and J dropped 8 bases, with 23 bases sitting between them. Germline-derived CDR1 and CDR2 are LNHDA and SQIVND (reference sequence). The CDR3 spans 15 residues. CDR3 region: CASKVAIRSSTEAFF. CDR3 bases: TGTGCCAGTAAGGTAGCTATCCGTTCATCGACCGAAGCTTTCTTT.

The CDR3 DNA reads as TGTGCCAGCAGCTTAGCCGCCGTGCATGAGCAGTTCTTC. This sequence encodes CASSLAAVHEQFF. The chain employs TRBV7-3 and TRBJ2-1; D remains unclear. The germline CDR1 and CDR2 sequences are SGHTA and FQGTGA. The V end lost 2 bases, the J end lost 8 bases, and 10 bases lay between the germline ends. This CDR3 region has 13 residues.

The chain employs TRBV15 and TRBJ2-7; 9 bases fit TRBD1. The CDR3 extends over 14 amino acids. In germline, CDR1 is LNHNV, CDR2 YYDKDF (reference sequence). Trimming took 3 bases from V and 5 from J; bases not matched to a gene: 5. The chain's CDR3 is CATSRDRGRNEQYF. As DNA, the CDR3 is TGTGCCACCAGCAGGGACAGGGGTAGAAACGAGCAGTACTTC.

The chain couples TRBV7-9 to TRBJ2-7, with unresolved D. Germline V gene data show CDR1 as SEHNR and CDR2 as FQNEAQ (reference sequence). Trimming cost V 1 base and J 6 bases, with 13 bases left between them. This CDR3 comprises 14 residues. The CDR3 loop is CASSLGHPTGEQYF. In nucleotides, the CDR3 is TGTGCCAGCAGCTTAGGGCACCCGACGGGCGAGCAGTACTTC.

This clone was observed a single time. This rearrangement joins TRBV25-1 to TRBJ2-3; D is undetermined. The CDR3 has 13 residues. Germline lookup yields CDR1 MGHDK and CDR2 SYGVNS. Trimming stripped 1 base from V and 7 bases from J, with 9 bases between. The CDR3 coding sequence is TGTGCCAGCAGTGAATGGGTGGCGCATACGCAGTATTTT. Translation gives CASSEWVAHTQYF.

V usage is TRBV7-3 and J usage is TRBJ2-7; D possibly uses TRBD1 or TRBD2 (6 bases each). CDR3 length: 14 residues. CDR1 is SGHTA and CDR2 is FQGTGA in the germline V gene. Trimming took off 5 bases at V and 2 bases at J, with 13 bases between the two ends. CDR3 sequence reads: CASSPGRGPYEQYF. The CDR3 region has the DNA TGTGCCAGCAGCCCCGGACGGGGGCCCTACGAGCAGTACTTC.

The chain carries TRBV10-3 and TRBJ2-7; 7 bases are shared with TRBD1. The CDR3 consists of 15 residues. Germline V lookup: CDR1 ENHRY, CDR2 SYGVKD. Losses at the gene ends were 0 bases for V and 4 bases for J; bases not matched to a gene: 6. The CDR3 reads CAISESPGQKYEQYF. The CDR3 DNA sequence: TGTGCCATCAGTGAGTCTCCGGGACAGAAGTACGAGCAGTACTTC.

The chain links TRBV5-5 to TRBJ2-7; the D is unclear. This CDR3 region has 17 residues. Germline CDR1 SGHKS, CDR2 YYEKEE (reference sequence). The germline V and J ends were trimmed by 0 bases and 2 bases, with 18 bases remaining between them. CDR3 region: CASSLAVNFGSPYEQYF. DNA for the CDR3: TGTGCCAGCAGCTTGGCCGTGAATTTCGGATCCCCCTACGAGCAGTACTTC.

The chain combines TRBV4-1 with TRBJ2-7; 7 bases match TRBD1. The trim removed 4 bases at V and 0 bases at J, leaving 6 bases unmatched. This CDR3 comprises 15 residues. The V gene's germline CDR1 is MGHRA and CDR2 YSYEKL. The CDR3 here is CASSPRTGTSYEQYF. For the CDR3, the DNA is TGCGCCAGCAGCCCCCGGACAGGAACCTCCTACGAGCAGTACTTC.

This clone was seen once. The V and J genes are TRBV2 and TRBJ2-1; D is perhaps TRBD2 (5 bases). CDR3 length: 10 amino acids. With 9 bases removed from V and 5 bases from J, the gap between germline ends came to 5 bases. CDR1 is SNHLY and CDR2 is FYNNEI in the germline V gene. This CDR3 is CARGDNEQFF. CDR3 in DNA: TGTGCCAGGGGAGACAATGAGCAGTTCTTC.

This clone was found a few times. The rearrangement joins TRBV5-1 to TRBJ1-3; the D is unclear. Germline V gene sequence: CDR1 SGHRS, CDR2 YFSETQ. The CDR3 totals 14 residues. V was trimmed by 0 bases and J by 4 bases, leaving 8 bases between them. The CDR3 sequence: CASSLAGRGNTIYF. The CDR3 region has the DNA TGCGCCAGCAGCTTGGCGGGCAGGGGAAACACCATATATTTT.

The rearrangement joins TRBV9 to TRBJ1-3; 8 positions match TRBD1. CDR3 size: 16 residues. Looked up from germline, CDR1 is SGDLS and CDR2 is YYNGEE. Trimming cost V 2 bases and J 0 bases; bases outside gene matches: 4. CDR3: CASSVYGTGSGNTIYF. The CDR3 region has the DNA TGTGCCAGCAGCGTTTATGGGACAGGCTCTGGAAACACCATATATTTT.

The chain links TRBV4-2 to TRBJ2-1, with 11 bases aligning to TRBD2. Per the germline V gene, CDR1 is LGHNA and CDR2 is YNFKEQ. The CDR3 covers 15 residues. Germline trimming cut 1 base from V and 5 bases from J; bases unmatched to any gene: 1. This chain's CDR3 is CASSQGLAGHNEQFF. Written as DNA, the CDR3 is TGTGCCAGCAGCCAAGGACTAGCGGGGCACAATGAGCAGTTCTTC.

This chain connects TRBV11-3 to TRBJ2-6; D remains ambiguous. CDR3 length: 15 residues. Trimming stripped 3 bases from V and 0 bases from J, with 6 bases between. Germline CDR1 reads SGHNT; CDR2 reads YENEEA. The CDR3, as DNA: TGTGCCAGCAGCTTCCTTGACTCTGGGGCCAACGTCCTGACTTTC. This sequence encodes CASSFLDSGANVLTF.

The chain links TRBV6-1 to TRBJ2-5; 12 bases map to TRBD1. This CDR3 is 17 amino acids long. The germline gives CDR1 MNHNS, CDR2 SASEGT. After removal of 4 bases from V and 3 bases from J, the junction contained 9 bases not matched to a gene. As DNA, the CDR3 is TGTGCCAGCAGTGCTCTCCCGGGACAGGGGGCCGAAGAGACCCAGTACTTC. It translates to CASSALPGQGAEETQYF.

The rearrangement joins TRBV28 to TRBJ2-3; D possibly corresponds to TRBD1 (5 bases). V was pared by 7 bases and J by 2 bases, with 10 bases between. The CDR3 totals 13 residues. CDR1 is MDHEN, CDR2 SYDVKM, per germline. The CDR3 DNA is TGTGCCAGCAACGACAGAAACACAGATACGCAGTATTTT. It specifies CASNDRNTDTQYF. Full variable domain (outside the CDR3, taken from reference TRBV28 and TRBJ2-3): DVKVTQSSRYLVKRTGEKVFLECVQDMDHENMFWYRQDPGLGLRLIYFSYDVKMKEKGDIPEGYSVSREKKERFSLILESASTNQTSMYLCASNDRNTDTQYFGPGTRLTVL.

The V and J genes are TRBV5-5 and TRBJ1-3; D uncertain. The germline V gene encodes CDR1 SGHKS and CDR2 YYEKEE (reference sequence). The CDR3 has 14 residues. V was pared by 4 bases and J by 0 bases, with 8 bases between. The CDR3 protein is CASSQHYSGNTIYF. Written as DNA, the CDR3 is TGTGCCAGCAGCCAACACTACTCTGGAAACACCATATATTTT. The variable domain in full, with the rest retrieved from reference TRBV5-5 and TRBJ1-3, is DAGVTQSPTHLIKTRGQQVTLRCSPISGHKSVSWYQQVLGQGPQFIFQYYEKEERGRGNFPDRFSARQFPNYSSELNVNALLLGDSALYLCASSQHYSGNTIYFGEGSWLTVV.

The gene calls are TRBV29-1 and TRBJ2-1; D is undetermined. V lost 6 bases and J lost 2, with 5 bases in between. The germline CDR1 and CDR2 sequences are SQVTM and ANQGSEA. This CDR3 has 11 amino acids. DNA of the CDR3: TGCAGCGTGGCGGCCTACAATGAGCAGTTCTTC. Translating it yields CSVAAYNEQFF.

This chain connects TRBV2 to TRBJ2-1, with 10 bases fitting TRBD2. After removal of 7 bases from V and 6 bases from J, the junction contained 9 bases not matched to a gene. CDR1 SNHLY and CDR2 FYNNEI come from the germline V gene. The CDR3 loop spans 15 amino acids. CDR3 region: CASNTSGMIGNEQFF. The CDR3 region has the DNA TGTGCCAGCAACACTAGCGGGATGATAGGCAATGAGCAGTTCTTC.

The chain carries TRBV7-8 and TRBJ1-5; D might be TRBD1 (5 bases). V lost 8 bases and J lost 0, with 14 bases in between. CDR3 size: 15 residues. From germline, CDR1 is SGHVS and CDR2 FQNEAQ. The CDR3, as DNA: TGTGCCAGCGATCGACAGACGAATAGCAATCAGCCCCAGCATTTT. Its protein product is CASDRQTNSNQPQHF.